The present T cell receptor (beta chain) was sequenced within a study of blood T cell repertoires in COVID-19. The CDR3 extends over 14 amino acids. V shed 2 bases, J shed 7 bases, and the junction held 3 bases outside the gene matches. Germline-derived CDR1 and CDR2 are SGHDT and YYEEEE. TCRdb's copy holds only in-frame clones and misses some; the assay was immunoSEQ multiplex PCR. Of around 300,000 clones detected, roughly 86% appear once; the ten largest clones hold 5.3%. The chain links TRBV5-6 to TRBJ1-6, with 7 bases lining up with TRBD1. The sample was PBMCs or T cells enriched from blood (not recorded which). The clonotype comes from a woman between 25 and 40 years old who had recovered from COVID-19. CDR3 DNA: TGTGCCAGCAGCTTCCCACAGGGGAATTCACCCCTCCACTTT. Its translation is CASSFPQGNSPLHF.